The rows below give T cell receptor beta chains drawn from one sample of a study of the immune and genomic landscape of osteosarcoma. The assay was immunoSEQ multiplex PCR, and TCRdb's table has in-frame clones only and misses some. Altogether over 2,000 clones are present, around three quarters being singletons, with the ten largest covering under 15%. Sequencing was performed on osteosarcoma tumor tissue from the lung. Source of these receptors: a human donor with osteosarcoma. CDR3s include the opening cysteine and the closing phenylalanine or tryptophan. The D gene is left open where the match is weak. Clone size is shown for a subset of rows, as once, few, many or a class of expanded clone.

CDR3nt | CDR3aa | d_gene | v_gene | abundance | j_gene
TGTGCCAGTAGTCTTTTACAGGGACCCCTCTTGTCCCAGCATTTT | CASSLLQGPLLSQHF | NA | TRBV19 | NA | TRBJ1-5
TGTGCCAGCAGCTGGATGGATAACGGCTACACCTTC | CASSWMDNGYTF | NA | TRBV7-9 | few | TRBJ1-2
TGTGCCAGCAGTTCCCTAGGACTCCGGAAGACCCAGTACTTC | CASSSLGLRKTQYF | NA | TRBV6-5 | NA | TRBJ2-5
TGTGCCAGCAGTCCCCCTGGGGCCAGACAGCCCCAGCATTTT | CASSPPGARQPQHF | NA | TRBV6-1 | NA | TRBJ1-5
TGTGCCAGCTCTCCCGGGCCCGGAAAGGGCCAGTACTTC | CASSPGPGKGQYF | NA | TRBV18 | NA | TRBJ2-5
TGCGCCAGCAGCTTGGAAAATAGGGAGACCCAGTACTTC | CASSLENRETQYF | NA | TRBV5-1 | NA | TRBJ2-5
TGTGCCAGCAGCTATAGGGGCGGAGGGGTGACGACCAAAAACATTCAGTACTTC | CASSYRGGGVTTKNIQYF | NA | TRBV7-2 | NA | TRBJ2-4
TGCGCCAGCAGCTCGGGACAGCAAGAGACCCAGTACTTC | CASSSGQQETQYF | TRBD1 | TRBV5-1 | once | TRBJ2-5
TGTGCCAGCAGTCGGACAGAAGTAAACATTCAGTACTTC | CASSRTEVNIQYF | NA | TRBV7-2 | NA | TRBJ2-4
TGTGCCAGTGGTGGGAGACAGGGGAATTCCTACAATGAGCAGTTCTTC | CASGGRQGNSYNEQFF | TRBD1 | TRBV19 | NA | TRBJ2-1
TGTGCCAGCAGCACCAGCCACTCCGGGGGGAACGAGCAGTACTTC | CASSTSHSGGNEQYF | TRBD2 | TRBV7-9 | few | TRBJ2-7
TGTGCCAGCAGCGGGACAGGGTTCACCTACAATGAGCAGTTCTTC | CASSGTGFTYNEQFF | TRBD1 | TRBV9 | NA | TRBJ2-1
TGTGCCAGCAGCTTGCGGACAGTGAACACCGGGGAGCTGTTTTTT | CASSLRTVNTGELFF | NA | TRBV11-3 | NA | TRBJ2-2
TGCGCCAGCAGCCCCTCGGAAGGGGGGAACCAGCCCCAGCATTTT | CASSPSEGGNQPQHF | NA | TRBV5-1 | NA | TRBJ1-5
TGTGCCAGCTCACGTGCATCTAATGAAAAACTGTTTTTT | CASSRASNEKLFF | NA | TRBV18 | NA | TRBJ1-4
TGTGCCAGCAGTGAAATCCGGGGGGACACCGGGGAGCTGTTTTTT | CASSEIRGDTGELFF | TRBD2 | TRBV6-1 | NA | TRBJ2-2
TGTGCCAGCAGCTCCTGGACAGCCACGAACACCGGGGAGCTGTTTTTT | CASSSWTATNTGELFF | NA | TRBV7-5 | once | TRBJ2-2
TGCGCCAGCAGCGCAGGGTTCGGGTCCTATAATTCACCCCTCCACTTT | CASSAGFGSYNSPLHF | NA | TRBV5-1 | few | TRBJ1-6
TGTGCCTGGAGTGTAGGGGACTACAATCAGCCCCAGCATTTT | CAWSVGDYNQPQHF | NA | TRBV30 | NA | TRBJ1-5
TGTGCCAGCTCACCACCGGATACAGGGGGCGGCTATGGCTACACCTTC | CASSPPDTGGGYGYTF | TRBD1 | TRBV18 | NA | TRBJ1-2
TGTGCCTGGAGTGTACTAGTCGTCGGGACAGGGCGGGGAAGGAGCTCCTACGAGCAGTACTTC | CAWSVLVVGTGRGRSSYEQYF | TRBD1 | TRBV30 | NA | TRBJ2-7
TGTGCCAGCAGCTTAGACTTTAATACGCAGTATTTT | CASSLDFNTQYF | NA | TRBV11-2 | once | TRBJ2-3
TGTGCCTGGAGGCTTAGAGGGCTAGCAGGGTACAATGAGCAGTTCTTC | CAWRLRGLAGYNEQFF | NA | TRBV30 | NA | TRBJ2-1
TGTGCCAGCAGTGAAATTTGGGGGGGGAATCAGCCCCAGCATTTT | CASSEIWGGNQPQHF | NA | TRBV6-1 | NA | TRBJ1-5
TGTGCCAGCACCGAAACAGGGCACGACGAGCAGTACTTC | CASTETGHDEQYF | NA | TRBV27 | NA | TRBJ2-7
TGTGCCAGCGGAAACAGGGTGCGGGTTCCGGGAGAAAAACTGTTTTTT | CASGNRVRVPGEKLFF | NA | TRBV7-9 | NA | TRBJ1-4
TGTGCCAGCACTGGGACAGTCTACGAGCAGTACTTC | CASTGTVYEQYF | TRBD1 | TRBV2 | NA | TRBJ2-7